The next 5 T cell receptor beta chains were all read from a single sample in a study of T-cell memory formation after mild COVID-19. TCRdb reprocessed the 5' RACE reads with MiXCR, giving one entry per CDR3 protein. The repertoire holds approximately 350,000 distinct CDR3 sequences, with 13% to 15% as singletons. The material sequenced was PBMCs or a T cell subset sorted from them (not recorded which). These receptors were obtained from a man aged 18-30 years who had mild COVID-19 (a few samples of this study predate the infection). Cell type and time point are not known.

This clonotype occurred many times. The chain combines TRBV6-5 with TRBJ1-2; D unresolved. In germline, CDR1 is MNHEY, CDR2 SVGAGI. CDR3 length: 11 residues. V lost 10 bases and J lost 2, with 8 bases in between. The CDR3 DNA is TGTGCCACCGGACGGAACTATGGCTACACCTTC. It specifies CATGRNYGYTF.

V is TRBV20-1 and J is TRBJ2-1, with 9 bases matching TRBD2. V shed 5 bases, J shed 6 bases, and the junction held 8 bases outside the gene matches. Germline CDR1 is DFQATT and CDR2 is SNEGSKA (reference sequence). This CDR3 is 14 amino acids long. CDR3 sequence (DNA): TGCAGTGCTTCTCTAGCGGGGAGGAGCAATGAGCAGTTCTTC. As protein: CSASLAGRSNEQFF.

In this sample, this clonotype turned up many times. The chain carries TRBV12-3 or TRBV12-4 and TRBJ2-3; the match to TRBD2 covers 8 bases. V gave up 7 bases and J gave up 5 bases; unmatched junction bases: 8. The CDR3 contains 14 residues. The CDR3 DNA follows: TGTGCCAGCACATGGGGAGCGGGGGAAGATACGCAGTATTTT. Protein sequence: CASTWGAGEDTQYF.

This clonotype was seen repeatedly, ten times or more. V gene TRBV6-5 combines with J gene TRBJ1-2; D is possibly TRBD1 (6 bases). The CDR3 consists of 13 residues. The V end lost 2 bases, the J end lost 6 bases, and 10 bases lay between the germline ends. From germline, CDR1 is MNHEY and CDR2 SVGAGI. Here the CDR3 reads CASSYGTRHGYTF. The CDR3 coding sequence is TGTGCCAGCAGTTACGGGACACGCCATGGCTACACCTTC.

This clonotype was counted ten times or more. The chain is built from TRBV7-2 and TRBJ1-4; D is unresolved. The germline V gene has CDR1 SGHTA and CDR2 FQGNSA. CDR3 size: 12 residues. V dropped 2 bases and J dropped 4 bases, with 2 bases sitting between them. The CDR3 loop reads CASSLNNEKLFF. The CDR3 DNA reads as TGTGCCAGCAGCTTAAATAATGAAAAACTGTTTTTT.